This record covers a single TCR beta chain. This specimen belongs to a study of blood T cell repertoires in COVID-19. In the study overall: PBMCs, B-cell-depleted T cells, or T cells provided the cDNA or gDNA that made up the material.

The Seattle patients joined while their infection was active and were tracked longitudinally afterward. In the authors' methods: Cell counts per sample came from amplifying reference gene primers. Data came from immunoSEQ multiplex PCR; TCRdb stores just in-frame clones and leaves some out. Clonal size and the V and J genes are those of that table, whereas D and trimming came from the DNA. This sample has about 160,000 clones; approximately 87% occur once, and the top ten carry 10% to 13%. The TCR originated in a woman aged 70-85 years with COVID-19, enrolled during active disease. What was sequenced was peripheral blood.

The DNA for the CDR3 is TGTGCCAGCACACCAGGGAATTCTGGCTACACCTTC. Amino acid sequence: CASTPGNSGYTF. This rearrangement joins TRBV28 to TRBJ1-2; D is possibly TRBD1 (5 bases). Germline lookup yields CDR1 MDHEN and CDR2 SYDVKM. V was shortened by 7 bases and J by 7 bases, with 13 bases between the two germline ends. CDR3 size: 12 residues.